A single T cell receptor beta chain is shown here with its context. The data were obtained in a study of cytotoxic CD8 clonotypes in ibrutinib-treated CLL. CDR1 is GTSNPN, CDR2 SVGIG, per germline (reference sequence). The germline V and J ends were trimmed by 2 bases and 3 bases, with 10 bases remaining between them. The CDR3 spans 13 residues. TCRdb's table, derived via immunoSEQ multiplex PCR, lists solely in-frame clones and lacks some. The sample includes about 68,000 clones, about 63% of them seen just once. The sequence came from a human donor with chronic lymphocytic leukemia. The input for sequencing was PBMCs, taken after 12 months of ibrutinib treatment. This sequence joins TRBV30 and TRBJ1-1; D call uncertain. The CDR3 here is CAWSPDRDTEAFF. Written as DNA, the CDR3 is TGTGCCTGGAGTCCGGACCGGGACACTGAAGCTTTCTTT.